What follows are 25 T cell receptor beta chains derived from one specimen sequenced in a study of early T cells in non-severe SARS-CoV-2 infection. TCRdb independently ran MiXCR on the 5' RACE reads; one entry per CDR3 protein. The repertoire consists of approximately 97,000 distinct CDR3 sequences, with approximately 14% occurring once and the leading ten covering 5.5% to 7%. The sequencing input was whole blood. These receptors were collected from an adult who was a healthcare worker with PCR-confirmed SARS-CoV-2 infection or an uninfected control (not recorded which).

The genes are TRBV7-9 and TRBJ2-2, with 7 bases that match TRBD1. J was trimmed by 1 base and V by 5 bases; bases with no gene match: 10. The germline V gene has CDR1 SEHNR and CDR2 FQNEAQ (reference sequence). The CDR3 has 17 amino acids. CDR3 DNA sequence: TGTGCCAGCAGCCCCGGGACAGCCGGCGAGAACACCGGGGAGCTGTTTTTT. Amino acid sequence: CASSPGTAGENTGELFF.

Ten or more counts support this clonotype. The V call is TRBV28, the J call TRBJ2-7, with a tentative D call TRBD1 (6 bases). Germline V gene sequence: CDR1 MDHEN, CDR2 SYDVKM. This CDR3 is built from 13 residues. Trimming cost V 7 bases and J 2 bases, with 12 bases left between them. The CDR3: CASNNGQPYEQYF. For the CDR3, the DNA is TGTGCCAGCAACAACGGACAGCCCTACGAGCAGTACTTC.

This clonotype has more than one count but fewer than ten. The chain recombines TRBV6-9 with TRBJ1-4; TRBD1 matches 7 bases. The germline V gene has CDR1 MNHGY and CDR2 SVAAGI. The CDR3 totals 16 residues. J lost 8 bases, V lost 7 bases, and 16 bases had no gene match. The CDR3 loop reads CASTHLGTARGEKLFF. The CDR3 DNA reads TGTGCCAGCACCCACCTCGGGACAGCCAGGGGGGAAAAACTGTTTTTT.

This clonotype has ten or more counts. The rearrangement links TRBV20-1 to TRBJ1-4; 8 bases line up with TRBD1. Per the germline V gene, CDR1 is DFQATT and CDR2 is SNEGSKA (reference sequence). CDR3 length: 14 residues. Trimming removed 3 bases from V and 5 bases from J; junction bases left unmatched: 5. CDR3 region: CSASRQGMNEKLFF. As DNA, the CDR3 is TGCAGTGCTAGCCGACAGGGGATGAATGAAAAACTGTTTTTT.

The gene calls are TRBV2 and TRBJ2-5, with no clear D. Germline CDR1 reads SNHLY; CDR2 reads FYNNEI. The CDR3 has 11 residues. V was cut by 6 bases and J by 3 bases, with 5 bases left in between. CDR3 loop: CASRKEETQYF. CDR3 nucleotides: TGTGCCAGCAGGAAGGAAGAGACCCAGTACTTC.

The chain recombines TRBV29-1 with TRBJ1-5; the D gene is possibly TRBD1 (5 bases). Trimming took off 4 bases at V and 5 bases at J, with 9 bases between the two ends. This CDR3 region has 12 residues. Looked up from germline, CDR1 is SQVTM and CDR2 is ANQGSEA. Written as DNA, the CDR3 is TGCAGCGTTGGACAGCGTGATCAGCCCCAGCATTTT. Protein sequence: CSVGQRDQPQHF.

This clonotype was counted many times. The rearrangement uses TRBV29-1 and TRBJ2-1; D gene uncertain. The ends were cut back, 7 bases at V and 8 bases at J, with 18 bases in the middle. CDR1 is SQVTM, CDR2 ANQGSEA, per germline. This CDR3 contains 13 residues. The CDR3 here is CSAQNQPGDEQFF. CDR3 in DNA: TGCAGCGCTCAAAACCAACCGGGCGATGAGCAGTTCTTC.

V gene TRBV5-6 combines with J gene TRBJ1-1; possibly TRBD1 for D (5 bases). The CDR3 runs to 16 residues. Germline CDR1 SGHDT, CDR2 YYEEEE. Deletions cut 2 bases from V and 0 bases from J, with 14 bases between. The CDR3 is CASSLFVQDMNTEAFF. CDR3 DNA sequence: TGTGCCAGCAGCTTATTCGTACAGGATATGAACACTGAAGCTTTCTTT.

This chain joins TRBV6-4 and TRBJ2-2; D possibly matches TRBD1 or TRBD2 (5 bases each). Deletions cut 2 bases from V and 2 bases from J, with 6 bases between. The CDR3 has 14 residues. The germline V gene encodes CDR1 MRHNA and CDR2 SNTAGT. The CDR3 protein is CASSDRDNTGELFF. CDR3 nucleotide sequence: TGTGCCAGCAGTGACCGGGACAACACCGGGGAGCTGTTTTTT.

This clonotype occurred many times. The chain uses TRBV4-1 and TRBJ2-4; 7 bases align to TRBD2. With 1 base clipped from V and 6 bases from J, the junction kept 6 bases outside the gene matches. Germline V gene data show CDR1 as MGHRA and CDR2 as YSYEKL. This CDR3 has 15 amino acids. In DNA, the CDR3 is TGCGCCAGCAGCCAAGTGGGCGGGGGAAGAAACATTCAGTACTTC. This encodes CASSQVGGGRNIQYF.

Many counts were recorded for this clonotype. J is TRBJ2-1 and V is TRBV20-1, with TRBD2 identical over 10 bases. Germline CDR1 is DFQATT and CDR2 is SNEGSKA (reference sequence). The V and J ends lost 3 bases and 0 bases, in that order; junction bases with no gene match: 11. CDR3 length: 18 amino acids. This CDR3 is CSARGAGGLAASYNEQFF. DNA of the CDR3: TGCAGTGCTAGGGGGGCCGGAGGACTAGCGGCCTCCTACAATGAGCAGTTCTTC.

This clonotype appeared a few times. The chain couples TRBV9 to TRBJ1-3, with 9 bases that match TRBD1. The CDR3 has 16 amino acids. V gave up 4 bases and J gave up 4 bases; unmatched junction bases: 9. In germline, CDR1 is SGDLS, CDR2 YYNGEE. This chain's CDR3 is CASSLPGTGFGNTIYF. CDR3 nucleotide sequence: TGTGCCAGCAGCCTCCCCGGGACAGGGTTCGGAAACACCATATATTTT.

This chain uses TRBV6-5 with TRBJ2-3, with 8 bases identical to TRBD1. The CDR3 is 16 residues long. Germline-derived CDR1 and CDR2 are MNHEY and SVGAGI. The V gene end was trimmed by 2 bases and the J gene end by 1 base; junction bases not matched to a gene: 5. CDR3 coding DNA: TGTGCCAGCAGTTACGGCCAGGGGGCAGGCACAGATACGCAGTATTTT. It specifies CASSYGQGAGTDTQYF.

Concerning this clonotype: This sequence may be a read error, since a much larger clone differs from it by one base. CDR3 sequence (DNA): TGTGCCTGGCAAGGACAGGTAATTTATGGCTACACCTTC. Encoded protein: CAWQGQVIYGYTF. The genes are TRBV30 and TRBJ1-2; TRBD1 matches at 7 bases. This CDR3 has 13 residues. V shed 5 bases, J shed 5 bases, and the junction held 8 bases outside the gene matches. The V gene's germline CDR1 is GTSNPN and CDR2 SVGIG (reference sequence).

The gene calls are TRBV7-9 and TRBJ2-7; D possibly corresponds to TRBD2 (6 bases). Trimming took 2 bases from V and 6 from J, leaving 14 bases between them. The CDR3 covers 14 residues. The germline V gene encodes CDR1 SEHNR and CDR2 FQNEAQ (reference sequence). The CDR3 DNA is TGTGCCAGCAGCTTACCCGGGGGATTGCGCGAGCAGTACTTC. This codes for CASSLPGGLREQYF.

The V call is TRBV5-6, the J call TRBJ2-5; D call uncertain. Germline assignment: CDR1 SGHDT and CDR2 YYEEEE. V lost 4 bases and J lost 2, with 6 bases in between. CDR3 length: 12 residues. CDR3 sequence reads: CASSTLQETQYF. The DNA of the CDR3 is TGTGCCAGCAGCACGCTGCAAGAGACCCAGTACTTC.

In its sample, this clonotype was seen many times. The J gene is TRBJ1-4, the V gene TRBV2; D perhaps matches TRBD1 (6 bases). With 7 bases removed from V and 11 bases from J, the gap between germline ends came to 17 bases. This CDR3 region has 13 residues. Germline lookup yields CDR1 SNHLY and CDR2 FYNNEI. As DNA, the CDR3 is TGTGCCAGCATCGCCGGGACATGGAAGAAACTGTTTTTT. It encodes CASIAGTWKKLFF.

This clonotype came up many times. This sequence joins TRBV5-1 and TRBJ2-1; unclear D gene. CDR1 and CDR2 (germline): SGHRS, YFSETQ. The V gene lost 2 bases and the J gene lost 6 bases, with 9 bases spanning the gap. The CDR3 covers 13 residues. The CDR3 nucleotides read TGCGCCAGCAGCTTTACTATTACCAATGAGCAGTTCTTC. Protein: CASSFTITNEQFF.

This clonotype has just one count. The chain employs TRBV4-1 and TRBJ2-7, with D unclear. Trimming cost V 0 bases and J 4 bases, with 10 bases left between them. This CDR3 is 14 amino acids long. CDR1 and CDR2 (germline): MGHRA, YSYEKL. The chain's CDR3 is CASSQERVGYEQYF. The DNA for the CDR3 is TGCGCCAGCAGCCAAGAAAGGGTGGGGTACGAGCAGTACTTC.

This clonotype was seen repeatedly, ten times or more. CDR3 in DNA: TGTGCCAGCAGCTTAGATCTTATGGGGGAGCAGTTCTTC. Translating it yields CASSLDLMGEQFF. This sequence joins TRBV11-2 and TRBJ2-1; unclear D gene. Trimming took off 0 bases at V and 10 bases at J, with 10 bases between the two ends. The CDR3 sequence is 13 residues long. Germline V lookup: CDR1 SGHAT, CDR2 FQNNGV.

This clonotype was observed at least ten times. The chain is built from TRBV24-1 and TRBJ1-2; D is perhaps TRBD1 (5 bases). The CDR3 sequence is 15 residues long. V was shortened by 6 bases and J by 0 bases, with 13 bases between the two germline ends. Germline CDR1 is KGHDR and CDR2 is SFDVKD. The CDR3 DNA sequence: TGTGCCACCAGTATCGGGGACCAACCTAACTATGGCTACACCTTC. It codes for CATSIGDQPNYGYTF.

The chain has TRBV20-1 and TRBJ2-7; D might be TRBD2 (6 bases). Germline CDR1 reads DFQATT; CDR2 reads SNEGSKA (reference sequence). V lost 5 bases, J lost 2 bases, and 16 bases lay in between. The CDR3 is made up of 14 amino acids. CDR3 bases: TGCAGTGCTCGGGACTGGAGCGAAACCTACGAGCAGTACTTC. Translating it yields CSARDWSETYEQYF.

CDR3 DNA sequence: TGCAGTGCTAGTATTGCAACTAGCGGGGGGCTCACAGATACGCAGTATTTT. Translating it yields CSASIATSGGLTDTQYF. The rearrangement links TRBV20-1 to TRBJ2-3; TRBD2 matches 12 bases. Unmatched junction bases numbered 9, after V lost 3 bases and J lost 2 bases. CDR1 and CDR2 (germline): DFQATT, SNEGSKA (reference sequence). The CDR3 has 17 residues.

The table lists this clonotype with a few counts. V gene TRBV20-1 combines with J gene TRBJ2-7; TRBD2 matches at 7 bases. The CDR3 loop spans 17 amino acids. Germline trimming cut 0 bases from V and 3 bases from J; bases unmatched to any gene: 14. Germline V gives CDR1 DFQATT, CDR2 SNEGSKA (reference sequence). The CDR3 loop is CSARDPSGGGSIYEQYF. CDR3 nucleotides: TGCAGTGCTAGAGATCCCTCGGGTGGCGGGAGTATCTACGAGCAGTACTTC.

In this sample, this clonotype turned up a few times. The chain recombines TRBV18 with TRBJ2-1; tentative D call: TRBD1 (6 bases). The CDR3 loop spans 15 amino acids. The germline V gene has CDR1 KGHSH and CDR2 LQKENI. Trimming cost V 2 bases and J 2 bases, with 10 bases left between them. The CDR3 nucleotides are TGTGCCAGCTCACCATGGGACACTGCCTACAATGAGCAGTTCTTC. The encoded protein is CASSPWDTAYNEQFF.